The 14 T cell receptor beta chains presented below share a single source sample, sequenced in a study of technical replicates of blood from a handful of donors. The repertoire was sequenced with immunoSEQ multiplex PCR; TCRdb's copy has only in-frame clones and lacks some. The sample has tens of thousands of clones; just over 90% are singletons. Specimen: T cells isolated from PBMCs. These receptors were collected from a human donor in good health.

J is TRBJ2-5 and V is TRBV2; tentative D call: TRBD1 (8 bases). This CDR3 is built from 14 residues. V lost 7 bases to trimming and J lost 4 bases, with 16 bases between them. CDR1 is SNHLY, CDR2 FYNNEI, per germline. The chain's CDR3 is CASTQQGGGETQYF. The CDR3 coding sequence is TGTGCCAGCACTCAACAGGGGGGGGGAGAGACCCAGTACTTC.

The chain joins TRBV18 to TRBJ2-3; no clear D gene. CDR3 length: 13 residues. Looked up from germline, CDR1 is KGHSH and CDR2 is LQKENI. Trimming took 2 bases from V and 4 from J, leaving 7 bases between them. CDR3 nucleotide sequence: TGTGCCAGCTCACCAAGTCGCGCAGATACGCAGTATTTT. Translated, it gives CASSPSRADTQYF. Filled out from reference TRBV18 and TRBJ2-3, the complete variable domain reads NAGVMQNPRHLVRRRGQEARLRCSPMKGHSHVYWYRQLPEEGLKFMVYLQKENIIDESGMPKERFSAEFPKEGPSILRIQQVVRGDSAAYFCASSPSRADTQYFGPGTRLTVL.

The V and J genes are TRBV4-2 and TRBJ2-7; 16 positions match TRBD2. The germline V gene encodes CDR1 LGHNA and CDR2 YNFKEQ. Unmatched junction bases numbered 6, after V lost 2 bases and J lost 5 bases. The CDR3 consists of 17 residues. This chain's CDR3 is CASSQLGLAGGPDEQYF. The CDR3 DNA reads TGTGCCAGCAGCCAACTGGGACTAGCGGGAGGGCCTGACGAGCAGTACTTC.

This rearrangement joins TRBV7-9 to TRBJ1-1; no reliable D call. The CDR3 contains 15 residues. CDR1 and CDR2 from the germline V gene are SEHNR and FQNEAQ (reference sequence). Trimming stripped 4 bases from V and 3 bases from J, with 15 bases between. The CDR3 loop reads CASSSSRAGDTEAFF. CDR3 bases: TGTGCCAGCAGCTCATCACGGGCCGGGGACACTGAAGCTTTCTTT. The full variable domain, rest sourced from reference TRBV7-9 and TRBJ1-1, is DTGVSQNPRHKITKRGQNVTFRCDPISEHNRLYWYRQTLGQGPEFLTYFQNEAQLEKSRLLSDRFSAERPKGSFSTLEIQRTEQGDSAMYLCASSSSRAGDTEAFFGQGTRLTVV.

The chain recombines TRBV28 with TRBJ2-2, with a weak D call TRBD1 (5 bases). The CDR3 runs to 14 residues. The germline V gene encodes CDR1 MDHEN and CDR2 SYDVKM. V lost 3 bases, J lost 5 bases, and 10 bases lay in between. The CDR3 reads CASSFSRVTGELFF. The DNA for the CDR3 is TGTGCCAGCAGTTTTTCCAGGGTGACCGGGGAGCTGTTTTTT.

V is TRBV7-9 and J is TRBJ2-3; a possible D gene is TRBD2 (5 bases). Germline V gene data show CDR1 as SEHNR and CDR2 as FQNEAQ (reference sequence). The CDR3 consists of 15 residues. The V end lost 1 base, the J end lost 2 bases, and 10 bases lay between the germline ends. This CDR3 is CASSLVGSNTDTQYF. The CDR3 nucleotides read TGTGCCAGCAGCTTAGTAGGGAGCAACACAGATACGCAGTATTTT.

The chain is built from TRBV11-2 and TRBJ2-2; possibly TRBD1 for D (6 bases). This CDR3 has 14 residues. Germline V gene sequence: CDR1 SGHAT, CDR2 FQNNGV. Trimming took off 6 bases at V and 2 bases at J, with 10 bases between the two ends. The CDR3 bases are TGTGCCAGCAGTGCAGGGGCAAACACCGGGGAGCTGTTTTTT. Translation: CASSAGANTGELFF. The variable domain in full, with the rest retrieved from reference TRBV11-2 and TRBJ2-2, is EAGVAQSPRYKIIEKRQSVAFWCNPISGHATLYWYQQILGQGPKLLIQFQNNGVVDDSQLPKDRFSAERLKGVDSTLKIQPAKLEDSAVYLCASSAGANTGELFFGEGSRLTVL.

The V and J genes are TRBV28 and TRBJ2-7; 11 bases are a match to TRBD2. Germline V lookup: CDR1 MDHEN, CDR2 SYDVKM. Trimming cost V 5 bases and J 3 bases; bases outside gene matches: 3. The CDR3 runs to 14 residues. CDR3 bases: TGTGCCAGCAGTACACTAGCGGGAGACTACGAGCAGTACTTC. It yields the protein CASSTLAGDYEQYF.

The rearrangement joins TRBV18 to TRBJ2-7; TRBD1 aligns across 8 bases. Germline trimming cut 3 bases from V and 2 bases from J; bases unmatched to any gene: 9. Germline V gives CDR1 KGHSH, CDR2 LQKENI. This CDR3 comprises 16 residues. CDR3 amino acids: CASSPPDRAPAYEQYF. The CDR3 region has the DNA TGTGCCAGCTCACCCCCGGACAGGGCGCCCGCCTACGAGCAGTACTTC.

The V gene is TRBV19, the J gene TRBJ2-5; D gene unclear. CDR1 is LNHDA and CDR2 is SQIVND in the germline V gene (reference sequence). The CDR3 is made up of 13 amino acids. Trimming removed 3 bases from V and 4 bases from J, with 9 bases in between. Here the CDR3 reads CASSITVLETQYF. The CDR3 nucleotides read TGTGCCAGTAGTATTACTGTCTTAGAGACCCAGTACTTC.

The J gene is TRBJ2-5, the V gene TRBV6-5; 8 positions agree with TRBD2. The CDR3 covers 14 residues. Trimming at V came to 5 bases and at J to 5 bases, leaving 7 bases not matched to a gene. Per the germline V gene, CDR1 is MNHEY and CDR2 is SVGAGI. The CDR3 DNA reads TGTGCCAGCAGTCCGAGGACTAGCCTGGAGACCCAGTACTTC. It specifies CASSPRTSLETQYF.

V is TRBV7-2 and J is TRBJ2-3, with no clear D. V lost 8 bases and J lost 2, with 5 bases in between. Germline CDR1 and CDR2: SGHTA and FQGNSA. CDR3 length equals 11 residues. CDR3 region: CASSITDTQYF. The CDR3 DNA is TGTGCCAGCTCAATCACAGATACGCAGTATTTT.

In nucleotides, the CDR3 is TGTGCCAGCAGCTTAGATCGAGGGAGGCGGGAGCATCCCGGCAATGAGCAGTTCTTC. As protein: CASSLDRGRREHPGNEQFF. The chain couples TRBV11-3 to TRBJ2-1; the match to TRBD2 covers 7 bases. CDR3 length: 19 amino acids. Germline loops: CDR1 SGHNT, CDR2 YENEEA. Trimming removed 0 bases from V and 6 bases from J; junction bases left unmatched: 17.

The rearrangement joins TRBV30 to TRBJ1-2; D is undetermined. The CDR3 spans 12 residues. Trimming pared 3 bases from V and 1 base from J, leaving 6 bases between. Per germline, CDR1 GTSNPN and CDR2 SVGIG (reference sequence). The CDR3 nucleotides are TGTGCCTGGAGATCCAGTAACTATGGCTACACCTTC. It is translated as CAWRSSNYGYTF.